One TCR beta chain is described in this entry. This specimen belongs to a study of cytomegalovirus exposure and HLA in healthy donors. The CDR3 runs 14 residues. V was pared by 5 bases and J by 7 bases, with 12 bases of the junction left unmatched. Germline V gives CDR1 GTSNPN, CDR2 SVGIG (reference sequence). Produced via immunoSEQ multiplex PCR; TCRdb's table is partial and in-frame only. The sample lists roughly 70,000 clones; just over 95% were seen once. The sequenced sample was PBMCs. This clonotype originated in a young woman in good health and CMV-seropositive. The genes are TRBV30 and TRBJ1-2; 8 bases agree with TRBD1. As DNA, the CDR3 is TGTGCCTGGGCAGGACAGGGTCGGAGCGGTGGCTACACCTTC. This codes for CAWAGQGRSGGYTF.